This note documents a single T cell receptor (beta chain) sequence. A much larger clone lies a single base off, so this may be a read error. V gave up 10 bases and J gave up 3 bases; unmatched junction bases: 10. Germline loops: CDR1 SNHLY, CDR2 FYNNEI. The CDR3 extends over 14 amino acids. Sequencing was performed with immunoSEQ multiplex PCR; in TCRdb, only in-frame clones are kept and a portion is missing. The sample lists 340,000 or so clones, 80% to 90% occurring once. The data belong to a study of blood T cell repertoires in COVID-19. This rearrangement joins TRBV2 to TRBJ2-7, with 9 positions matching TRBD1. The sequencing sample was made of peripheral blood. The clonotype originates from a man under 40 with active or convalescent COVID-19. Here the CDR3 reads CATLQGAGLYEQYF. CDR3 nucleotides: TGTGCCACATTACAGGGGGCGGGACTCTACGAGCAGTACTTC.